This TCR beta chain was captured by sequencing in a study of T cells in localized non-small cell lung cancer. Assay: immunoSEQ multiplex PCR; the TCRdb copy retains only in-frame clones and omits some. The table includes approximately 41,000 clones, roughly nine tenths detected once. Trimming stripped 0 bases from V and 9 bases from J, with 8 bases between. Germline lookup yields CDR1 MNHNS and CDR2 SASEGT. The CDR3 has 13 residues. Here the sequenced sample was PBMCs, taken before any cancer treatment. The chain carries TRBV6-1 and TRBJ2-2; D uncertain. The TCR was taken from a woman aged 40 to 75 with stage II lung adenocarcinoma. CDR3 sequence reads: CASSEAPFRELFF. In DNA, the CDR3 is TGTGCCAGCAGTGAAGCGCCCTTCAGGGAGCTGTTTTTT.